The 2 T cell receptor beta chains given below trace back to one sample, sequenced in a study of T cells in Graves' hyperthyroidism and ophthalmopathy. TCR beta CDR3 sequences were amplified from RNA transcripts. HTBI primers drove first-round RT-PCR of the TCR CDR3. Each CDR3 protein is one row after TCRdb ran MiXCR on the multiplex PCR reads. The sample holds roughly 510,000 distinct CDR3 sequences; about a fifth are singletons and the top ten take around 27%. The sample consisted of blood. These receptors were obtained from a man aged 18 to 30 with Graves' hyperthyroidism.

This clonotype was counted ten times or more. The V and J genes are TRBV6-2 or TRBV6-3 and TRBJ1-2, with D uncertain. The CDR3 is 14 residues long. V lost 3 bases to trimming and J lost 5 bases, with 13 bases between them. Germline V gene data show CDR1 as MNHEY and CDR2 as SVGEGT. The CDR3: CASSYGGRLYGYTF. CDR3 coding DNA: TGTGCCAGCAGTTATGGAGGACGATTATATGGCTACACCTTC.

This clonotype was counted many times. The rearrangement joins TRBV12-3 or TRBV12-4 to TRBJ1-3; possible D gene TRBD1, 6 bases. The ends were cut back, 5 bases at V and 3 bases at J, with 11 bases in the middle. The CDR3 has 14 amino acids. In DNA, the CDR3 is TGTGCCAGCAGTCTGGGCAGGGGTGGAAACACCATATATTTT. It is translated as CASSLGRGGNTIYF.